The TCR beta chain under discussion was sequenced for a study of control samples from healthy donors and cancer patients. Profiled with immunoSEQ multiplex PCR; TCRdb holds only in-frame clones, not every one. The sample shows approximately 86,000 clones, more than 70% of them seen only once. Germline loops: CDR1 SGHTA, CDR2 FQGTGA. Trimming stripped 5 bases from V and 5 bases from J, with 19 bases between. CDR3 length: 16 residues. The source of this sequence is a woman in her forties in good health. Specimen: blood. V usage is TRBV7-3 and J usage is TRBJ2-1, with TRBD1 as a possible D gene (6 bases). The CDR3 sequence is CASSPGKGDWDNEQFF. CDR3 DNA: TGTGCCAGCAGCCCCGGAAAGGGGGATTGGGACAATGAGCAGTTCTTC. The complete variable domain, with remaining parts taken from reference TRBV7-3 and TRBJ2-1, reads GAGVSQTPSNKVTEKGKYVELRCDPISGHTALYWYRQSLGQGPEFLIYFQGTGAADDSGLPNDRFFAVRPEGSVSTLKIQRTERGDSAVYLCASSPGKGDWDNEQFFGPGTRLTVL.